This T cell receptor beta chain derives from a study of T cell responses to AZD1222 COVID-19 vaccine. TCRdb keeps only in-frame clones here, not all; method: immunoSEQ multiplex PCR. The sample carries 200,000 or so clones, 75% to 90% recorded once. With regard to this clone: Its antigen remains unidentified.

Whole-study findings and limits: Among vaccine-associated CD4 TCRs, coverage spanned spike, with dominance at 160-218 and 743-854. There were repertoire samples only from the period after the peak T cell response. White British donors predominated, females outnumbered males, and clonal diversity was possibly underestimated.

Sequences were derived from peripheral blood, sampled on day 0 of MenACWY control vaccination. The receptor was isolated from an adult in good health.

In DNA form, the CDR3 reads TGTGCCACCAGTACCGGGACAGGGCGCTATGGCTACACCTTC. It yields the protein CATSTGTGRYGYTF. This sequence joins TRBV24-1 and TRBJ1-2; the match to TRBD1 covers 9 bases. Germline CDR1 KGHDR, CDR2 SFDVKD. V was clipped by 6 bases and J by 4 bases; unmatched bases: 5. This CDR3 is built from 14 residues.